The 20 T cell receptor beta chains below all came from one sample that was sequenced in a study of blood T cells in healthy people across ages. A second PCR, run for roughly 6 to 11 cycles, used a sample-barcoded 5' primer plus a J-beta primer mix. TCRdb called the 5' RACE reads again in MiXCR, with one record for every CDR3 protein. The repertoire holds around 1,000,000 distinct CDR3 sequences, about 23% seen once, with less than 0.75% in the top ten. This sample also appeared in a second study, on T cells of mothers and their children.

Sequenced material: blood. Source of these receptors: a girl aged 2 to 10 in good health.

At least ten counts were recorded for this clonotype. The chain links TRBV28 to TRBJ1-4; D is perhaps TRBD1 (5 bases). Per the germline V gene, CDR1 is MDHEN and CDR2 is SYDVKM. The V end lost 5 bases, the J end lost 4 bases, and 11 bases lay between the germline ends. CDR3 length equals 14 residues. CDR3 amino acids: CASSNRDFNEKLFF. DNA for the CDR3: TGTGCCAGCAGTAACCGGGACTTTAATGAAAAACTGTTTTTT.

J is TRBJ2-7 and V is TRBV4-1; 7 bases are a match to TRBD1. V dropped 3 bases and J dropped 5; count of bases not matched to a gene: 7. Per the germline V gene, CDR1 is MGHRA and CDR2 is YSYEKL. This CDR3 has 14 amino acids. As DNA, the CDR3 is TGCGCCAGCAGCCAGATTACAGGGGACGACGAGCAGTACTTC. Residues: CASSQITGDDEQYF.

This clonotype has only a few counts. The chain combines TRBV6-5 with TRBJ1-4; D gene ambiguous. The ends were cut back, 2 bases at V and 7 bases at J, with 11 bases in the middle. Germline lookup yields CDR1 MNHEY and CDR2 SVGAGI. This CDR3 contains 14 residues. In nucleotides, the CDR3 is TGTGCCAGCAGTTACAGGCCAATGAGTGAAAAACTGTTTTTT. Its protein product is CASSYRPMSEKLFF.

This clonotype has only a few counts. This chain links TRBV5-1 with TRBJ2-5; TRBD1 matches 7 bases. Germline-derived CDR1 and CDR2 are SGHRS and YFSETQ. CDR3 length: 13 residues. V shed 4 bases and J 3 bases; nucleotides not matched to a gene: 3. The CDR3 sequence: CASSRGTEETQYF. CDR3 DNA sequence: TGCGCCAGCAGCCGAGGGACAGAAGAGACCCAGTACTTC.

Turning to this clonotype: The final CDR3 position lacks the conserved phenylalanine or tryptophan, pointing to a likely read error. The V gene is TRBV29-1, the J gene TRBJ2-5, with TRBD1 matching over 8 bases. The CDR3 loop spans 13 amino acids. In germline, CDR1 is SQVTM, CDR2 ANQGSEA. The trim removed 6 bases at V and 4 bases at J, leaving 7 bases unmatched. The CDR3 DNA is TGCAGCGTCGACTATACAGGGGGAGAGACCCAGTACCTC. Protein product: CSVDYTGGETQYL.

This clonotype has a handful of counts. The J gene is TRBJ2-1, the V gene TRBV7-6; D call uncertain. The DNA end is a closer match to TRBJ2-7, so the J assignment may be wrong. CDR1 is SGHVS, CDR2 FNYEAQ, per germline. The CDR3 consists of 14 residues. CDR3 protein: CASSLVPDSYEQYF. In nucleotides, the CDR3 is TGTGCCAGCAGCTTAGTCCCGGACTCCTACGAGCAGTACTTC.

The rearrangement links TRBV4-2 to TRBJ2-2, with D hard to call. Trimming shortened V by 0 bases and J by 4 bases, and 9 bases separated the two germline ends. The CDR3 loop spans 15 amino acids. Germline values: CDR1 LGHNA, CDR2 YNFKEQ. CDR3 loop: CASSQEWGSTGELFF. The CDR3 nucleotides read TGTGCCAGCAGCCAAGAATGGGGTAGCACCGGGGAGCTGTTTTTT.

This clonotype was found a few times. The chain combines TRBV5-1 with TRBJ1-1; 10 bases align to TRBD1. The ends lost 3 bases at V and 5 bases at J; junction bases unmatched: 4. The CDR3 has 14 residues. Germline-derived CDR1 and CDR2 are SGHRS and YFSETQ. The CDR3 here is CASSWGTGATEAFF. As DNA, the CDR3 is TGCGCCAGCAGCTGGGGGACAGGGGCGACTGAAGCTTTCTTT.

This clonotype occurred a few times. The J gene is TRBJ2-5, the V gene TRBV15; D perhaps matches TRBD1 (6 bases). The end of the DNA aligns better with TRBJ2-7, so the J call may be wrong. This CDR3 contains 16 residues. Germline V gene lookup returns CDR1 LNHNV and CDR2 YYDKDF (reference sequence). The CDR3 sequence is CATSRDILGAPLEQYF. CDR3 sequence (DNA): TGTGCCACCAGCAGAGATATTTTGGGGGCCCCTCTCGAGCAGTACTTC.

This clonotype has only a few counts. The rearrangement links TRBV29-1 to TRBJ2-5, with 9 positions matching TRBD2. The germline V gene encodes CDR1 SQVTM and CDR2 ANQGSEA. The CDR3 extends over 15 amino acids. Germline trimming cut 3 bases from V and 5 bases from J; bases unmatched to any gene: 10. The CDR3 DNA reads TGCAGCGTTGATAAGCTTGGGACTAGCCGGGAGACCCAGTACTTC. Translating it yields CSVDKLGTSRETQYF.

The V call is TRBV7-9, the J call TRBJ2-4; D call uncertain. V lost 0 bases and J lost 6, with 3 bases in between. From germline, CDR1 is SEHNR and CDR2 FQNEAQ (reference sequence). There are 12 residues in the CDR3. The CDR3 sequence: CASSLAANIQYF. CDR3 nucleotides: TGTGCCAGCAGCTTAGCGGCAAACATTCAGTACTTC.

The rearrangement joins TRBV29-1 to TRBJ1-1; 9 bases fit TRBD1. V lost 4 bases to trimming and J lost 10 bases; unmatched junction nucleotides: 10. Germline V gene sequence: CDR1 SQVTM, CDR2 ANQGSEA. The CDR3 runs to 13 residues. The CDR3 protein is CSVAGWGQGLAFF. DNA of the CDR3: TGCAGCGTTGCAGGGTGGGGACAGGGTTTAGCTTTCTTT.

This chain joins TRBV29-1 and TRBJ2-5, with D tentatively TRBD1 (5 bases). The J call may be in error: the DNA end matches TRBJ2-1 better. CDR1 and CDR2 from the germline V gene are SQVTM and ANQGSEA. The CDR3 consists of 15 residues. The CDR3 loop is CSVVGRRTATNEQFF. The CDR3 bases are TGCAGCGTCGTGGGGCGGCGAACCGCCACCAATGAGCAGTTCTTC.

The chain carries TRBV12-3 or TRBV12-4 and TRBJ2-7; the D gene could be TRBD1 or TRBD2 (6 bases each). V lost 3 bases, J lost 3 bases, and 12 bases lay in between. The CDR3 runs to 14 residues. The CDR3 sequence is CASSLNGGLYEQYF. The DNA for the CDR3 is TGTGCCAGCAGTTTGAACGGGGGCCTCTACGAGCAGTACTTC.

This clonotype was found a few times. The rearrangement uses TRBV5-1 and TRBJ2-7; 7 bases map to TRBD1. CDR3 length equals 14 residues. Losses at the gene ends were 4 bases for V and 4 bases for J; bases not matched to a gene: 8. CDR1 is SGHRS, CDR2 YFSETQ, per germline. The CDR3 coding sequence is TGCGCCAGCAGCGGAACGGGACAGAGTTACGAGCAGTACTTC. This translates into CASSGTGQSYEQYF.

The rearrangement links TRBV6-2 or TRBV6-3 to TRBJ1-2; a possible D gene is TRBD1 (6 bases). Trimming pared 2 bases from V and 4 bases from J, leaving 14 bases between. This CDR3 contains 15 residues. Germline loops: CDR1 MNHEY, CDR2 SVGEGT. Here the CDR3 DNA reads TGTGCCAGCAGTTACAACTCCGACAGGATCTATGGCTACACCTTC. Translation: CASSYNSDRIYGYTF.

The V gene is TRBV3-1, the J gene TRBJ1-1, with a tentative D call TRBD1 (5 bases). Germline CDR1 and CDR2: LGHDT and YNNKEL (reference sequence). V lost 4 bases and J lost 6, with 18 bases in between. This CDR3 spans 15 amino acids. CDR3 sequence: CASSLLIAPGAEAFF. The CDR3 DNA is TGTGCCAGCAGCCTCCTAATAGCGCCGGGGGCTGAAGCTTTCTTT. Filled out from reference TRBV3-1 and TRBJ1-1, the complete variable domain reads DTAVSQTPKYLVTQMGNDKSIKCEQNLGHDTMYWYKQDSKKFLKIMFSYNNKELIINETVPNRFSPKSPDKAHLNLHINSLELGDSAVYFCASSLLIAPGAEAFFGQGTRLTVV.

This clonotype showed up just a few times. It may be a read error: a sequence one base away is much more abundant. The chain employs TRBV6-1 and TRBJ2-1; D possibly matches TRBD1 or TRBD2 (6 bases each). Looked up from germline, CDR1 is MNHNS and CDR2 is SASEGT. The CDR3 totals 16 residues. The CDR3 DNA is TGTACCAGCAGTGAAGGAGTCGGGGGCGTCGCCAATGAGCAGTTCTTC. Encoded protein: CTSSEGVGGVANEQFF.

The genes are TRBV14 and TRBJ2-1; D gene ambiguous. With the DNA end fitting TRBJ2-5 better, the J assignment may be wrong. The CDR3 totals 13 residues. Per germline, CDR1 SGHDN and CDR2 FVKESK. CDR3 protein: CASSQDVWETQYF. CDR3 bases: TGTGCCAGCAGCCAAGATGTGTGGGAGACCCAGTACTTC.

The chain recombines TRBV2 with TRBJ2-2, with D possibly TRBD1 on 6 matching bases. V was pared by 4 bases and J by 6 bases, with 9 bases between. The germline V gene encodes CDR1 SNHLY and CDR2 FYNNEI. The CDR3 covers 13 residues. The CDR3 sequence is CASSAPGAGELFF. In DNA, the CDR3 is TGTGCCAGCAGTGCGCCAGGGGCCGGGGAGCTGTTTTTT.